This TCR beta chain was documented in a study of cytomegalovirus exposure and HLA in healthy donors. The donors were part of the validation cohort of more than 90 subjects. That cohort was separate from the first cohort, which comprised 500 to 700 subjects. Profiled with immunoSEQ multiplex PCR; TCRdb holds only in-frame clones, not every one. The table includes some 70,000 clones, around 97% detected once. Remarks on this clone: Antigen specificity is unknown.

Study results and limitations: With high specificity and sensitivity, the classifier reportedly diagnosed cytomegalovirus status. Generally TCR sequences proved uncommon, though certain public TCRs appeared in numerous donors. The study recorded some 160 TCR beta chains that were cytomegalovirus-associated.

Germline V gene lookup returns CDR1 MNHEY and CDR2 SVGAGI. The CDR3 consists of 14 residues. Trimming cost V 6 bases and J 7 bases; bases outside gene matches: 9. The sample was PBMCs. The V gene is TRBV6-5, the J gene TRBJ1-2; 9 positions agree with TRBD1. This clonotype was obtained from a man between 18 and 29 years old in good health and CMV-seronegative. The CDR3 region is CASRPGQGLSGYTF. The DNA for the CDR3 is TGTGCCAGCAGGCCGGGACAGGGACTAAGTGGCTACACCTTC.